A single sample is the source of the 2 T cell receptor beta chains below, sequenced in a study of vaccination and CD4 T cells after COVID-19. Cultured CD4+ T cell DNA underwent sequencing with the Oncomine TCR Beta short-read assay. One entry per CDR3 protein, called by TCRdb with MiXCR from the PCR reads. The sample consists of about 14,000 distinct CDR3 sequences, approximately 60% of them appearing once. These receptors are not linked to any known antigen. Treatment noted: approximately nine-day PBMC culture with coronavirus spike peptide pools or control peptides (ViraFEST assay). The specimen was CD4+ T cells from blood, cultured in vitro. The receptors were sampled from a human donor who had recovered from COVID-19.

This clonotype occurred a few times. This chain joins TRBV19 and TRBJ2-7; tentatively, D is TRBD2 (6 bases). Trimming removed 9 bases at V and 3 bases at J, with 12 bases between. Germline CDR1 is LNHDA and CDR2 is SQIVND (reference sequence). The CDR3 consists of 12 residues. The CDR3 DNA follows: TGTGCCAGCTCCCAAGCGGGCTACGAGCAGTACTTC. It codes for CASSQAGYEQYF.

J is TRBJ1-4 and V is TRBV20-1; TRBD1 matches at 7 bases. Trimming cost V 0 bases and J 7 bases; bases outside gene matches: 11. CDR1 is DFQATT and CDR2 is SNEGSKA in the germline V gene (reference sequence). The CDR3 spans 16 residues. CDR3 amino acids: CSARDALTGEGEKLFF. The CDR3 DNA is TGCAGTGCTAGAGATGCCCTTACAGGGGAGGGTGAAAAACTGTTTTTT.